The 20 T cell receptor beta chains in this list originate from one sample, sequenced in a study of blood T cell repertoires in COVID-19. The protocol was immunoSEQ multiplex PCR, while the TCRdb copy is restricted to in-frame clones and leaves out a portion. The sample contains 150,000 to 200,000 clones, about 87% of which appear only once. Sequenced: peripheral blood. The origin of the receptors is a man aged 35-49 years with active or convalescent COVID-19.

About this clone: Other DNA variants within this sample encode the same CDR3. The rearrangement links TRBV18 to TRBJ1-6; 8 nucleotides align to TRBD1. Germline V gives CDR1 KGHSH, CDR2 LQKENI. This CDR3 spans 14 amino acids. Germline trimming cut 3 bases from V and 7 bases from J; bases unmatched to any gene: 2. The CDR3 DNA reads TGTGCCAGCTCACCCGGACAGGGAAATTCACCCCTCCACTTT. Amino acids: CASSPGQGNSPLHF. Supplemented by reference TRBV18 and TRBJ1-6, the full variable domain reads NAGVMQNPRHLVRRRGQEARLRCSPMKGHSHVYWYRQLPEEGLKFMVYLQKENIIDESGMPKERFSAEFPKEGPSILRIQQVVRGDSAAYFCASSPGQGNSPLHFGNGTRLTVT.

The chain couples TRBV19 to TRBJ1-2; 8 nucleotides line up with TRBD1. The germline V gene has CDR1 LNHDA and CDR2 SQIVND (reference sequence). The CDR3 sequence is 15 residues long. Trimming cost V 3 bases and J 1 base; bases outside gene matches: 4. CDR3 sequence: CASSISTGGNYGYTF. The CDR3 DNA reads TGTGCCAGTAGTATTTCCACAGGGGGTAACTATGGCTACACCTTC. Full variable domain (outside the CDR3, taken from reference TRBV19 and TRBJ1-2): DGGITQSPKYLFRKEGQNVTLSCEQNLNHDAMYWYRQDPGQGLRLIYYSQIVNDFQKGDIAEGYSVSREKKESFPLTVTSAQKNPTAFYLCASSISTGGNYGYTFGSGTRLTVV.

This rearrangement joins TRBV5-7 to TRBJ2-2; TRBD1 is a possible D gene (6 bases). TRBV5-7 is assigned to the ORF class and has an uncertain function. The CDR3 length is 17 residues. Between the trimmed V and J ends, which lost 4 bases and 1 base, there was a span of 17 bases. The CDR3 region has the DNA TGTGCCAGCAGCCCCGTCCGGACAGCGGAGAACACCGGGGAGCTGTTTTTT. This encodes CASSPVRTAENTGELFF.

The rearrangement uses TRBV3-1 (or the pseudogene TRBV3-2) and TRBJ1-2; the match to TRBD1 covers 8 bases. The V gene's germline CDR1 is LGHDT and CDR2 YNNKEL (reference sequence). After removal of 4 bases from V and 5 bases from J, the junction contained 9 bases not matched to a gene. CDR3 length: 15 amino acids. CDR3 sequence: CASSPAGQGAYGYTF. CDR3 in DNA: TGTGCCAGCAGCCCTGCCGGGCAGGGGGCATATGGCTACACCTTC.

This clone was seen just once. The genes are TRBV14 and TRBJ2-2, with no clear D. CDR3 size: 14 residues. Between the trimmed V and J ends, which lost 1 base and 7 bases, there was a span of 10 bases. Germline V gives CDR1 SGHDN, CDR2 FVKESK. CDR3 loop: CASSQVGRIGELFF. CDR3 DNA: TGTGCCAGCAGCCAAGTCGGCAGGATCGGGGAGCTGTTTTTT.

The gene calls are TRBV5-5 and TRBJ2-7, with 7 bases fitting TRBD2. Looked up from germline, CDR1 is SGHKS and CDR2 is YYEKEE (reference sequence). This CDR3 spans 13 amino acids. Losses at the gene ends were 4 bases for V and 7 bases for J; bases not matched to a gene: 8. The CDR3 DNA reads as TGTGCCAGCAGCCCACGGGGGGTTGGAGAGCAGTACTTC. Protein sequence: CASSPRGVGEQYF.

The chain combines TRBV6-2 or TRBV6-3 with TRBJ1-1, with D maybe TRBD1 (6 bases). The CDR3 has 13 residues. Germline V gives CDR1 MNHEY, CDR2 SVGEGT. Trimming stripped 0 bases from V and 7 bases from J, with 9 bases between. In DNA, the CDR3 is TGTGCCAGCAGTTACTCCGGGACAATTGAAGCTTTCTTT. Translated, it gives CASSYSGTIEAFF.

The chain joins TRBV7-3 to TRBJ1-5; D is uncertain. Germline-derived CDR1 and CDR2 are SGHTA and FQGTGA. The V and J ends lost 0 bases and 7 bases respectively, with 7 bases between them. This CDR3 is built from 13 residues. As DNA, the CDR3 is TGTGCCAGCAGCTTAACCTTCGGGCAGCCCCAGCATTTT. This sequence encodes CASSLTFGQPQHF. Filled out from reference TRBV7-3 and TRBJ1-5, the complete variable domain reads GAGVSQTPSNKVTEKGKYVELRCDPISGHTALYWYRQSLGQGPEFLIYFQGTGAADDSGLPNDRFFAVRPEGSVSTLKIQRTERGDSAVYLCASSLTFGQPQHFGDGTRLSIL.

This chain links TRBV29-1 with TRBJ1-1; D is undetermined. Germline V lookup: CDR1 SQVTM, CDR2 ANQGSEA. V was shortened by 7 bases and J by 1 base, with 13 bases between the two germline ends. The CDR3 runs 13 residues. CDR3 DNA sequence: TGCAGCGGAATGGAGCTTTCGAACACTGAAGCTTTCTTT. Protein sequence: CSGMELSNTEAFF.

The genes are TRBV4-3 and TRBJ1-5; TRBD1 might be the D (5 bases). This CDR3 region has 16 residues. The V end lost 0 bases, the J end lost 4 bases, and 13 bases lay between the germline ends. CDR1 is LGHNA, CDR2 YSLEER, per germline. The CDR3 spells CASSQDYGQANQPQHF. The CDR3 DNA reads TGCGCCAGCAGCCAAGATTACGGACAAGCAAATCAGCCCCAGCATTTT.

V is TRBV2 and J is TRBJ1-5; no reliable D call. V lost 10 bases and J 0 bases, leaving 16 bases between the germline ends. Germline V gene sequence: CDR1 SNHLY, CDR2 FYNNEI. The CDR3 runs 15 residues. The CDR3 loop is CATFRETNSNQPQHF. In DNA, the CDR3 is TGTGCCACTTTCCGGGAGACCAATAGCAATCAGCCCCAGCATTTT.

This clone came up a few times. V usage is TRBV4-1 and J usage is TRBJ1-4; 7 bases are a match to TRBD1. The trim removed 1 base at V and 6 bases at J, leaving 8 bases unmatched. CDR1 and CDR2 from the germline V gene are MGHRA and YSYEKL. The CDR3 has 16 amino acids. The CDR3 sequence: CASSQAGLQGYEKLFF. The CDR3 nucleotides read TGCGCCAGCAGCCAAGCGGGTTTACAGGGGTATGAAAAACTGTTTTTT.

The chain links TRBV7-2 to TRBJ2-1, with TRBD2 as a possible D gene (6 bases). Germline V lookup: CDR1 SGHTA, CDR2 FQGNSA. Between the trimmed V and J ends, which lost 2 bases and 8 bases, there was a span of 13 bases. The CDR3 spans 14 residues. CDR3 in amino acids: CASSLKGGADEQFF. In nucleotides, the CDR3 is TGTGCCAGCAGCTTAAAGGGCGGGGCGGATGAGCAGTTCTTC.

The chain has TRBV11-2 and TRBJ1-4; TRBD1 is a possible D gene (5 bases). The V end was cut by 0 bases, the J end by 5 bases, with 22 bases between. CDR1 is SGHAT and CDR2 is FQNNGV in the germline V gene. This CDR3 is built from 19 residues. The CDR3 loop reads CASSLDLRRGGPRNEKLFF. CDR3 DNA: TGTGCCAGCAGCTTAGATCTCCGCCGGGGGGGTCCGCGGAATGAAAAACTGTTTTTT. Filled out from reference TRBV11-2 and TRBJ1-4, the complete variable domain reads EAGVAQSPRYKIIEKRQSVAFWCNPISGHATLYWYQQILGQGPKLLIQFQNNGVVDDSQLPKDRFSAERLKGVDSTLKIQPAKLEDSAVYLCASSLDLRRGGPRNEKLFFGSGTQLSVL.

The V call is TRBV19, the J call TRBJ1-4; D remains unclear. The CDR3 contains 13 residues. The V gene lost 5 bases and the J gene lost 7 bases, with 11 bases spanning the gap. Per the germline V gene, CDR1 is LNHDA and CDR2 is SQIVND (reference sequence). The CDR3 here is CASSFGLAEKLFF. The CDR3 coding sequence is TGTGCCAGTAGTTTTGGACTCGCTGAAAAACTGTTTTTT.

CDR3 sequence: CSVERSGQPYEQYF. The CDR3 nucleotides read TGCAGCGTTGAGAGGTCGGGACAGCCCTACGAGCAGTACTTC. The chain is built from TRBV29-1 and TRBJ2-7, with 7 bases lining up with TRBD1. V lost 3 bases, J lost 2 bases, and 7 bases stayed unmatched. The CDR3 spans 14 residues. Germline-derived CDR1 and CDR2 are SQVTM and ANQGSEA.

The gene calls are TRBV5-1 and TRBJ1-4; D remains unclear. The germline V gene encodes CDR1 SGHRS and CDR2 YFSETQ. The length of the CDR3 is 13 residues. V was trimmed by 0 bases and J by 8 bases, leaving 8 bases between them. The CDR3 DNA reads TGCGCCAGCAGCTTGGCCCCCGGGGAAAAACTGTTTTTT. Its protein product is CASSLAPGEKLFF.

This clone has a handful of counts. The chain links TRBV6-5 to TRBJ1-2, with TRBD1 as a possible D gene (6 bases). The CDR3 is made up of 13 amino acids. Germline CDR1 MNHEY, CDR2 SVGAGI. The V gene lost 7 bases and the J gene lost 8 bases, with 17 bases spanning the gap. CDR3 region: CASTRLDSVGYTF. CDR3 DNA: TGTGCCAGCACCCGATTGGACAGCGTGGGCTACACCTTC.

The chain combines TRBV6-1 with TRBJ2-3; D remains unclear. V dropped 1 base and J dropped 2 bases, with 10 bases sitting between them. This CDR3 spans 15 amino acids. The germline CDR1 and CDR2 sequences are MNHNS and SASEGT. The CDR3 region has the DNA TGTGCCAGCAGTGAAGGTGCAGAGGTCACAGATACGCAGTATTTT. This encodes CASSEGAEVTDTQYF.

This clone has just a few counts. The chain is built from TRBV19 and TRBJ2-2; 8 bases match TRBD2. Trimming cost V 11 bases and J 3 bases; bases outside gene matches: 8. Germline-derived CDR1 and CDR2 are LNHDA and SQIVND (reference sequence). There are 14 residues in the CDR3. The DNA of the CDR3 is TGTGCCGTATACACGGGGGGGTACACCGGGGAGCTGTTTTTT. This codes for CAVYTGGYTGELFF.